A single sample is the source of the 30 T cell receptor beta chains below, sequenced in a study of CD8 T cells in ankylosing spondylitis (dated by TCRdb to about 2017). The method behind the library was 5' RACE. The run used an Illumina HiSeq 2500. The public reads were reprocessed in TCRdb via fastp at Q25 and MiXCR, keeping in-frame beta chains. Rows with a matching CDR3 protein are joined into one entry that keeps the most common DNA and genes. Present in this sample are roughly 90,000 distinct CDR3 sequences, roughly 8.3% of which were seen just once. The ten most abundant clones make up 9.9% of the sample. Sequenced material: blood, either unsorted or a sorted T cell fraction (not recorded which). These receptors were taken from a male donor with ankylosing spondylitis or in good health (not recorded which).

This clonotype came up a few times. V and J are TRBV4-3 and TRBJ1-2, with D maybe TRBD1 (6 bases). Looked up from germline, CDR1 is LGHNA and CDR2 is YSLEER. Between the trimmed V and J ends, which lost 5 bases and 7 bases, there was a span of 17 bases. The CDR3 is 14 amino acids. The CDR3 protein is CASSSSGGAGGYTF. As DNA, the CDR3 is TGCGCCAGCAGCTCGTCGGGGGGCGCAGGTGGCTACACCTTC.

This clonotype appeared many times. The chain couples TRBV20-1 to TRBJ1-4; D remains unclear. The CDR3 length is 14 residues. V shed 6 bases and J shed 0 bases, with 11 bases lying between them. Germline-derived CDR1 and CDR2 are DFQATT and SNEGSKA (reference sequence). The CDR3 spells CSARRVATNEKLFF. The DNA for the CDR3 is TGCAGTGCCAGGAGAGTTGCAACTAATGAAAAACTGTTTTTT.

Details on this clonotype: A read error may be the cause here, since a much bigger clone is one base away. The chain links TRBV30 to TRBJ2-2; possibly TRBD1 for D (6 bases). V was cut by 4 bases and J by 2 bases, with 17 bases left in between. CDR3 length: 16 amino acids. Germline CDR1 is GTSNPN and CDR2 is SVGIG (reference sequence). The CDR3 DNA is TGTGCCTGGAAAATGTCGTTGGACAGAAACACCGGGGAGCTGTTTTTT. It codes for CAWKMSLDRNTGELFF.

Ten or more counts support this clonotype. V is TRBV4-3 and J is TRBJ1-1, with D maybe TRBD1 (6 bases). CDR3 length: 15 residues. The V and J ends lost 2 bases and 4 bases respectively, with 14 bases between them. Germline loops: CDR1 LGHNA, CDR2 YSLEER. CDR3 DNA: TGCGCCAGCAGCCAACTAATGGGGGCAGGCACTGAAGCTTTCTTT. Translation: CASSQLMGAGTEAFF.

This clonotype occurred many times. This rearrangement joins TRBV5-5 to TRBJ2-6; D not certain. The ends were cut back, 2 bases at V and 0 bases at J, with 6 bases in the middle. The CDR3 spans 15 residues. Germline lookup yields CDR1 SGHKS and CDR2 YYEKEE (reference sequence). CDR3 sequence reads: CASSFESSGANVLTF. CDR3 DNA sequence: TGTGCCAGCAGCTTTGAAAGCTCTGGGGCCAACGTCCTGACTTTC.

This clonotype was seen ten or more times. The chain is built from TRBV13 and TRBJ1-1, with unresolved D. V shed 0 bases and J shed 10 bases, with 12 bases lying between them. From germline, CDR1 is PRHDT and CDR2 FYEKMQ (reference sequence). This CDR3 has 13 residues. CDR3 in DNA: TGTGCCAGCAGCTTAGGCCTCATAGGAGTAGCTTTCTTT. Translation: CASSLGLIGVAFF. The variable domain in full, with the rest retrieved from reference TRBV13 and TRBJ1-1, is AAGVIQSPRHLIKEKRETATLKCYPIPRHDTVYWYQQGPGQDPQFLISFYEKMQSDKGSIPDRFSAQQFSDYHSELNMSSLELGDSALYFCASSLGLIGVAFFGQGTRLTVV.

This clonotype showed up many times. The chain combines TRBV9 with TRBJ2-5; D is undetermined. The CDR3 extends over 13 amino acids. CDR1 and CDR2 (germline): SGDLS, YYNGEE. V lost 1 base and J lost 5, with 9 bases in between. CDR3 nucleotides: TGTGCCAGCAGCGTATACAGTGGGGAGACCCAGTACTTC. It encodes CASSVYSGETQYF.

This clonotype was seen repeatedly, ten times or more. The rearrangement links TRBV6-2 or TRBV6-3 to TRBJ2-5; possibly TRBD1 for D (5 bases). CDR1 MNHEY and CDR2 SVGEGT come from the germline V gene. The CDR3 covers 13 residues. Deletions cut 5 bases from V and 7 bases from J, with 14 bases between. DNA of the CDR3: TGTGCCAGCAGTGAATTTCCTCAGGGGACCCAGTACTTC. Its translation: CASSEFPQGTQYF.

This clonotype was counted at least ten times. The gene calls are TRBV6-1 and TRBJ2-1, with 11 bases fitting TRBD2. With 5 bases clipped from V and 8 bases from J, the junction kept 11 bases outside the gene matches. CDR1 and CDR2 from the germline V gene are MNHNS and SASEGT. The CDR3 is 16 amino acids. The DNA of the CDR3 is TGTGCCAGCAGTATGGGTGGTAGCGGGAGGGGATATGAGCAGTTCTTC. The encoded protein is CASSMGGSGRGYEQFF.

The CDR3 loop is CASSLENSGPQETQYF. The DNA of the CDR3 is TGCGCCAGCAGCTTGGAAAATTCAGGGCCACAAGAGACCCAGTACTTC. The gene calls are TRBV5-1 and TRBJ2-5; D may be TRBD1 (5 bases). The length of the CDR3 is 16 residues. Germline loops: CDR1 SGHRS, CDR2 YFSETQ. V lost 0 bases, J lost 2 bases, and 14 bases lay in between.

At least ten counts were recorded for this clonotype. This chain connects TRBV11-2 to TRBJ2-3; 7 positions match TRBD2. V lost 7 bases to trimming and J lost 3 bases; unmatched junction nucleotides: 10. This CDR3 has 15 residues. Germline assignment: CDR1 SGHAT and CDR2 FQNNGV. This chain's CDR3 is CASNKKGGSTDTQYF. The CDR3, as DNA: TGTGCCAGCAACAAAAAGGGCGGGAGTACAGATACGCAGTATTTT.

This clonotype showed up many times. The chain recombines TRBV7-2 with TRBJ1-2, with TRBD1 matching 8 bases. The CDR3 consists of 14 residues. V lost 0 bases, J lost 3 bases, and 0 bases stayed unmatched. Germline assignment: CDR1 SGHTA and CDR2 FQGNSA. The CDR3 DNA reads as TGTGCCAGCAGCTTAGCGACAGGGGACTATGGCTACACCTTC. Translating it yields CASSLATGDYGYTF.

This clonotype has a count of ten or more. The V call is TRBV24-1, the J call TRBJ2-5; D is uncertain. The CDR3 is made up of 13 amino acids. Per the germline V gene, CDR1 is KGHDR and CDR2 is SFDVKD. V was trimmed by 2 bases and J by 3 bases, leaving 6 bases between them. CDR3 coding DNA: TGTGCCACCAGTGATTCGTGGGAAGAGACCCAGTACTTC. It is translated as CATSDSWEETQYF.

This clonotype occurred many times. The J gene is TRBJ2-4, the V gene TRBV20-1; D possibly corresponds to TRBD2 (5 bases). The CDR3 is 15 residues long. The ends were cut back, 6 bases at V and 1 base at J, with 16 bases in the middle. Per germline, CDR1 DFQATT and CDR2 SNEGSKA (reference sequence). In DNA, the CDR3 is TGCAGTGCCTCTGGAAAGGGAGAGGCCAAAAACATTCAGTACTTC. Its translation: CSASGKGEAKNIQYF.

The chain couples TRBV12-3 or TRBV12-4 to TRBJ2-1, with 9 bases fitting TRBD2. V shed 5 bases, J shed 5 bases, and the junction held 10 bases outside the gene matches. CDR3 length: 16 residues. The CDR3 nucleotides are TGTGCCAGCAGTCCCTTAGCGGGAGTCCTTCACAATGAGCAGTTCTTC. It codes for CASSPLAGVLHNEQFF.

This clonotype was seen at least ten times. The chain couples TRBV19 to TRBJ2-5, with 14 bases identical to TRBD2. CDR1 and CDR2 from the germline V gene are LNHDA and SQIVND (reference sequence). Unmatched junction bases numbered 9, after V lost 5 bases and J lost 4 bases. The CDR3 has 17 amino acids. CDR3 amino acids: CASSFGTSGSVRETQYF. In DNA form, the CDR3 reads TGTGCCAGTAGTTTCGGGACTAGCGGGAGTGTACGAGAGACCCAGTACTTC.

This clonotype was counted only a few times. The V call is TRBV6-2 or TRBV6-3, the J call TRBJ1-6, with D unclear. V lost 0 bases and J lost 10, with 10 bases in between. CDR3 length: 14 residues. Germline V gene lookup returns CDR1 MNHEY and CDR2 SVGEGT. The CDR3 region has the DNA TGTGCCAGCAGTTACTCCGGGCCGGGATCACCCCTCCACTTT. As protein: CASSYSGPGSPLHF.

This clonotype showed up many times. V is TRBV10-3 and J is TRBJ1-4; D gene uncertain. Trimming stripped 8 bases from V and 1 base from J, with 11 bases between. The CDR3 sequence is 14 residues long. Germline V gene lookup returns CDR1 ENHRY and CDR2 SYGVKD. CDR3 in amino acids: CAIARGLTNEKLFF. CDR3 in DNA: TGTGCCATCGCTCGGGGATTAACTAATGAAAAACTGTTTTTT.

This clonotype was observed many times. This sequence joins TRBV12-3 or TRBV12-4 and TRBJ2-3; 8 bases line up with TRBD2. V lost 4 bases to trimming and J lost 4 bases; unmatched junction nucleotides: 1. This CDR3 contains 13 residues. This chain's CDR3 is CASSWRGADTQYF. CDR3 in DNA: TGTGCCAGCAGTTGGCGGGGGGCAGATACGCAGTATTTT.

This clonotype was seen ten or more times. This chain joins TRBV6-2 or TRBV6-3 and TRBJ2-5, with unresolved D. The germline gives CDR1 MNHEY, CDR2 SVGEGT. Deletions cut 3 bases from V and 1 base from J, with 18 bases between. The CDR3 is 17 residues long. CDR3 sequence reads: CASSYPPSPRIQETQYF. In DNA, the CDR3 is TGTGCCAGCAGTTATCCCCCCTCACCACGGATCCAAGAGACCCAGTACTTC.

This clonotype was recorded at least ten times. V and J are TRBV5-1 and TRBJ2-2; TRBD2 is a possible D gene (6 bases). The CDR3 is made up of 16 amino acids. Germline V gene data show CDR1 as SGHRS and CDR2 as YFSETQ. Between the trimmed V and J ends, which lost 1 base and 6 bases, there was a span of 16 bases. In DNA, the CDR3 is TGCGCCAGCAGCTTGACTAGCTTGCGGGGTGCCGGGGAGCTGTTTTTT. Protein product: CASSLTSLRGAGELFF.

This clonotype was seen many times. This CDR3 reads CASSYTIGVTQYF. The CDR3 DNA reads as TGTGCCAGCAGTTACACCATAGGGGTCACGCAGTATTTT. The chain recombines TRBV6-5 with TRBJ2-3; perhaps TRBD1 as D (5 bases). This CDR3 has 13 residues. Trimming left V 2 bases short and J 9 bases short, with 12 bases between. Germline loops: CDR1 MNHEY, CDR2 SVGAGI.

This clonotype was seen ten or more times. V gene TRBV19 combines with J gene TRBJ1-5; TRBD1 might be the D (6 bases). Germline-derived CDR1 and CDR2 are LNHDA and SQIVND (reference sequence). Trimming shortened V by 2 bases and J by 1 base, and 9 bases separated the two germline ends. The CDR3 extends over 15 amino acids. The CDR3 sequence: CASSISGGSNQPQHF. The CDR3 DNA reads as TGTGCCAGTAGTATAAGCGGGGGCAGCAATCAGCCCCAGCATTTT.

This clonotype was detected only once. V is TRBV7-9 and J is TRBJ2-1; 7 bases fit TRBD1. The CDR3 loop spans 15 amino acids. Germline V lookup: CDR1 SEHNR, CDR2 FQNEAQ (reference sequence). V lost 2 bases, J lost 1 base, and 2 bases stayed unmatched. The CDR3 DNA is TGTGCCAGCAGCTTAATGACAGGGTCCTACAATGAGCAGTTCTTC. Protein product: CASSLMTGSYNEQFF. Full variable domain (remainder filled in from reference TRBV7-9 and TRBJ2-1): DTGVSQNPRHKITKRGQNVTFRCDPISEHNRLYWYRQTLGQGPEFLTYFQNEAQLEKSRLLSDRFSAERPKGSFSTLEIQRTEQGDSAMYLCASSLMTGSYNEQFFGPGTRLTVL.

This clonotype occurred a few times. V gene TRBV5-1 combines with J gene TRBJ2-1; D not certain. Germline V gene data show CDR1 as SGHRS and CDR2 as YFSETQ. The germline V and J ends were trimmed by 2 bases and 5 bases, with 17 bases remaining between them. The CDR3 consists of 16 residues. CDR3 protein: CASSFAGIALNNEQFF. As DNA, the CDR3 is TGCGCCAGCAGCTTTGCAGGAATAGCTTTAAACAATGAGCAGTTCTTC.

Here the CDR3 DNA reads TGTGCCAGCAGCCAAGCTATCGGGGGGGCAACAGATACGCAGTATTTT. It yields the protein CASSQAIGGATDTQYF. V usage is TRBV3-1 and J usage is TRBJ2-3, with 8 bases matching TRBD2. This CDR3 is built from 16 residues. The junction had 6 bases not matched to a gene; V was cut back by 1 base and J by 3 bases. CDR1 is LGHDT, CDR2 YNNKEL, per germline (reference sequence).

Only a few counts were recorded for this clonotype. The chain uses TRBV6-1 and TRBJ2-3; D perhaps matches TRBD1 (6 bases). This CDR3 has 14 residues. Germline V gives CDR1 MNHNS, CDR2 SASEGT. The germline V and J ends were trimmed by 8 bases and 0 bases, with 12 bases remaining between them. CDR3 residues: CASRGGESTDTQYF. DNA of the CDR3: TGTGCCAGCCGAGGGGGTGAAAGCACAGATACGCAGTATTTT.

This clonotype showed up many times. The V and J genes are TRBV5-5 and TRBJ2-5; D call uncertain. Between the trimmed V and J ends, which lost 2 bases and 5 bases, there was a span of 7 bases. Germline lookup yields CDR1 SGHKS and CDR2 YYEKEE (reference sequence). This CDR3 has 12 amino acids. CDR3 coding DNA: TGTGCCAGCAGCTTTCTGGACGAGACCCAGTACTTC. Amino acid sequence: CASSFLDETQYF.

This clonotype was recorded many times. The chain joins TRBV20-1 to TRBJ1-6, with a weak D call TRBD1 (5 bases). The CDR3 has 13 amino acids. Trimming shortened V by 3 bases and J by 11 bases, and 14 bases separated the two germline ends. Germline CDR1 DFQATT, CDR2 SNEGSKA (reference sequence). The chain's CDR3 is CSASKGRETPLHF. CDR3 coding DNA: TGCAGTGCTAGCAAAGGCAGGGAAACACCCCTCCACTTT.

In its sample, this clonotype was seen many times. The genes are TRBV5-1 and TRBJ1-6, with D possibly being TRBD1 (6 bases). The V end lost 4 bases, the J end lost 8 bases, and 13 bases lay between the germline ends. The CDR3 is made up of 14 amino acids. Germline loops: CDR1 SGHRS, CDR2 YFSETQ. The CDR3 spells CASSLRTADSPLHF. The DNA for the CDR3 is TGCGCCAGCAGCCTACGGACAGCAGATTCACCCCTCCACTTT.